These 32 T cell receptor beta chains were all obtained from the same sample, sequenced in a study of beta chain features in type 1 diabetes. General observations from the study: Moderately but significantly shorter TCRB CDR3s were found in Type 1 diabetes patients in all four CD4+ subsets.

Reverse transcribing all isolated RNA meant expressed TCRB transcripts were sequenced. This table comes from immunoSEQ multiplex PCR, and its TCRdb copy is limited to in-frame clones, with some not included. The table shows hundreds of thousands of clones, with roughly an eighth occurring only once. These receptors' antigens are unknown. What was sequenced was naive CD4+ T cells from blood. The receptors originated from a man between 25 and 39 years old with type 1 diabetes.

The table lists this clone with a few counts. The V gene is TRBV7-3, the J gene TRBJ2-1; D might be TRBD2 (6 bases). With 2 bases removed from V and 7 bases from J, the gap between germline ends came to 18 bases. Germline CDR1 reads SGHTA; CDR2 reads FQGTGA. The CDR3 extends over 16 amino acids. CDR3 coding DNA: TGTGCCAGCAGCTTATTTGGGGGAGGAGTTCAAAATGAGCAGTTCTTC. Its protein product is CASSLFGGGVQNEQFF. The full variable domain, in which reference TRBV7-3 and TRBJ2-1 provide the parts outside the CDR3, is GAGVSQTPSNKVTEKGKYVELRCDPISGHTALYWYRQSLGQGPEFLIYFQGTGAADDSGLPNDRFFAVRPEGSVSTLKIQRTERGDSAVYLCASSLFGGGVQNEQFFGPGTRLTVL.

This clone was detected a few times. For the CDR3, the DNA is TGTGCCAGCAGAGGGACAGGAGGAAATCAGCCCCAGCATTTT. This gives the protein CASRGTGGNQPQHF. The chain employs TRBV6-1 and TRBJ1-5; 8 bases fit TRBD1. Germline assignment: CDR1 MNHNS and CDR2 SASEGT. The CDR3 runs 14 residues. Trimming cost V 6 bases and J 4 bases; bases outside gene matches: 5.

The V call is TRBV6-6, the J call TRBJ2-1; the D is unclear. V was clipped by 4 bases and J by 4 bases, with 5 bases between them. The CDR3 consists of 12 residues. Germline lookup yields CDR1 MNHNY and CDR2 SVGAGI (reference sequence). The CDR3 protein is CASSFSYNEQFF. CDR3 in DNA: TGTGCCAGCAGTTTCAGTTACAATGAGCAGTTCTTC.

The gene calls are TRBV7-9 and TRBJ2-5, with 12 bases that match TRBD2. The V gene end was trimmed by 3 bases and the J gene end by 2 bases; junction bases not matched to a gene: 1. Germline V gene lookup returns CDR1 SEHNR and CDR2 FQNEAQ (reference sequence). This CDR3 spans 15 amino acids. CDR3 protein: CASSFLAGGQETQYF. The CDR3 nucleotides are TGTGCCAGCAGCTTCCTAGCGGGAGGGCAAGAGACCCAGTACTTC.

V is TRBV4-2 and J is TRBJ2-3, with 9 bases that match TRBD2. Looked up from germline, CDR1 is LGHNA and CDR2 is YNFKEQ. V was clipped by 7 bases and J by 2 bases; unmatched bases: 1. This CDR3 region has 13 residues. The CDR3 nucleotides read TGTGCCAGCACTAGCGGGAACACAGATACGCAGTATTTT. This translates into CASTSGNTDTQYF.

This rearrangement joins TRBV7-9 to TRBJ2-1; a possible D gene is TRBD2 (5 bases). Trimming stripped 1 base from V and 1 base from J, with 11 bases between. The length of the CDR3 is 16 residues. Germline V lookup: CDR1 SEHNR, CDR2 FQNEAQ (reference sequence). The CDR3, as DNA: TGTGCCAGCAGCTTAGTGAAAGGAGGATCCTACAATGAGCAGTTCTTC. Translating gives CASSLVKGGSYNEQFF.

This clone was seen a few times. The chain recombines TRBV19 with TRBJ2-7; possible D gene TRBD1, 6 bases. The CDR3 extends over 13 amino acids. Deletions cut 3 bases from V and 7 bases from J, with 13 bases between. CDR1 is LNHDA, CDR2 SQIVND, per germline (reference sequence). The CDR3 loop is CASSMVDRSEQYF. CDR3 DNA: TGTGCCAGTAGTATGGTCGACAGGTCAGAGCAGTACTTC.

The chain uses TRBV11-2 and TRBJ2-7; TRBD1 matches 9 bases. CDR1 SGHAT and CDR2 FQNNGV come from the germline V gene. V gave up 1 base and J gave up 2 bases; unmatched junction bases: 0. The CDR3 has 14 residues. The CDR3 protein is CASSLGTGAYEQYF. The DNA of the CDR3 is TGTGCCAGCAGCTTAGGGACAGGGGCCTACGAGCAGTACTTC.

The gene calls are TRBV5-1 and TRBJ2-3, with 8 bases fitting TRBD1. In germline, CDR1 is SGHRS, CDR2 YFSETQ. The trim removed 4 bases at V and 3 bases at J, leaving 7 bases unmatched. The CDR3 runs 15 residues. The CDR3 DNA is TGCGCCAGCAGCATCGACAGGGGAGGAACAGATACGCAGTATTTT. Protein: CASSIDRGGTDTQYF.

This clone was recorded a few times. The rearrangement uses TRBV29-1 and TRBJ1-1, with TRBD1 as a possible D gene (6 bases). The length of the CDR3 is 14 residues. V was clipped by 8 bases and J by 1 base, with 17 bases between them. The germline gives CDR1 SQVTM, CDR2 ANQGSEA. CDR3 bases: TGCAGCTCCCGGGGGGCGGACAGGAACACTGAAGCTTTCTTT. Translating gives CSSRGADRNTEAFF.

The chain carries TRBV6-6 and TRBJ1-5; D is perhaps TRBD1 (6 bases). The germline V gene has CDR1 MNHNY and CDR2 SVGAGI (reference sequence). This CDR3 is built from 14 residues. Trimming pared 5 bases from V and 7 bases from J, leaving 15 bases between. CDR3 in DNA: TGTGCCAGCAGTACTACAGGGATTGACCAGCCCCAGCATTTT. Translation: CASSTTGIDQPQHF.

The chain recombines TRBV2 with TRBJ2-1, with D unresolved. Germline V CDR1 and CDR2: SNHLY, FYNNEI. The CDR3 consists of 13 residues. Trimming cost V 2 bases and J 4 bases, with 6 bases left between them. For the CDR3, the DNA is TGTGCCAGCAGTGAAAGGAGTTACAATGAGCAGTTCTTC. It is translated as CASSERSYNEQFF.

This clone was seen a handful of times. The chain uses TRBV7-9 and TRBJ1-2; perhaps TRBD1 as D (6 bases). Germline V gives CDR1 SEHNR, CDR2 FQNEAQ (reference sequence). The CDR3 runs to 13 residues. With 5 bases removed from V and 8 bases from J, the gap between germline ends came to 15 bases. In DNA, the CDR3 is TGTGCCAGCAGCCTTTGGGACAACAGAGGCTACACCTTC. Amino acid sequence: CASSLWDNRGYTF.

This clone was seen a handful of times. The V and J genes are TRBV4-3 and TRBJ2-1, with 9 nucleotides matching TRBD2. The CDR3 is 17 amino acids. Germline V gives CDR1 LGHNA, CDR2 YSLEER. V was pared by 0 bases and J by 2 bases, with 5 bases of the junction left unmatched. CDR3 sequence: CASSQDSLAGTYNEQFF. In nucleotides, the CDR3 is TGCGCCAGCAGCCAAGATAGTCTAGCGGGAACCTACAATGAGCAGTTCTTC.

In its sample, this clone was seen a few times. V usage is TRBV28 and J usage is TRBJ2-7; possible D gene TRBD2, 6 bases. Germline V gene lookup returns CDR1 MDHEN and CDR2 SYDVKM. The V and J ends lost 3 bases and 5 bases respectively, with 8 bases between them. The CDR3 covers 12 residues. The CDR3 region is CASSLGGNEQYF. In nucleotides, the CDR3 is TGTGCCAGCAGTTTGGGGGGAAACGAGCAGTACTTC.

A few counts support this clone. The rearrangement links TRBV2 to TRBJ1-5; 7 positions agree with TRBD1. Per the germline V gene, CDR1 is SNHLY and CDR2 is FYNNEI. V gave up 4 bases and J gave up 9 bases; unmatched junction bases: 3. This CDR3 has 12 residues. The CDR3 DNA reads TGTGCCAGCAGTGGACAGGGTCCGCCCCAGCATTTT. This encodes CASSGQGPPQHF.

The chain employs TRBV7-3 and TRBJ2-1, with TRBD2 matching 11 bases. CDR3 length equals 16 residues. Trimming at V came to 4 bases and at J to 4 bases, leaving 6 bases not matched to a gene. Germline CDR1 SGHTA, CDR2 FQGTGA. CDR3 nucleotide sequence: TGTGCCAGCAGCTCACTAGCGGGAGCATCTTACAATGAGCAGTTCTTC. Protein product: CASSSLAGASYNEQFF.

The V call is TRBV6-6, the J call TRBJ2-1, with 13 bases that match TRBD2. The length of the CDR3 is 15 residues. V shed 6 bases and J 6 bases; nucleotides not matched to a gene: 5. Germline CDR1 MNHNY, CDR2 SVGAGI (reference sequence). Here the CDR3 DNA reads TGTGCCAGCAGCCGAACTAGCGGGAGGGCCAATGAGCAGTTCTTC. Amino acid sequence: CASSRTSGRANEQFF.

This sequence joins TRBV7-2 and TRBJ2-1; D is unresolved. Trimming removed 7 bases at V and 5 bases at J, with 12 bases between. Germline V gene data show CDR1 as SGHTA and CDR2 as FQGNSA. This CDR3 is 13 amino acids long. Here the CDR3 DNA reads TGTGCCAGCATCCATTCGAGAGACAATGAGCAGTTCTTC. As protein: CASIHSRDNEQFF.

Only one count was recorded for this clone. The rearrangement joins TRBV4-2 to TRBJ2-5, with TRBD1 as a possible D gene (5 bases). Germline V gives CDR1 LGHNA, CDR2 YNFKEQ. Trimming took 0 bases from V and 1 from J, leaving 6 bases between them. There are 14 residues in the CDR3. The CDR3 here is CASSQDQGQETQYF. CDR3 DNA sequence: TGTGCCAGCAGCCAAGACCAGGGCCAAGAGACCCAGTACTTC.

The chain recombines TRBV28 with TRBJ1-2; D is unclear. The germline CDR1 and CDR2 sequences are MDHEN and SYDVKM. The ends were cut back, 6 bases at V and 3 bases at J, with 11 bases in the middle. This CDR3 comprises 13 residues. The DNA of the CDR3 is TGTGCCAGCAGCCCCGGACTTGACTATGGCTACACCTTC. It yields the protein CASSPGLDYGYTF.

The CDR3 loop reads CASSARTAGSTNEKLFF. The CDR3 DNA reads TGTGCCAGCAGCGCCCGAACGGCGGGGTCAACTAATGAAAAACTGTTTTTT. This chain links TRBV9 with TRBJ1-4; D is unclear. Trimming took 3 bases from V and 0 from J, leaving 15 bases between them. Germline CDR1 reads SGDLS; CDR2 reads YYNGEE. The CDR3 totals 17 residues.

The chain uses TRBV5-1 and TRBJ2-1; TRBD2 agrees at 12 bases. The CDR3 totals 16 residues. The germline V gene has CDR1 SGHRS and CDR2 YFSETQ. Trimming removed 3 bases from V and 0 bases from J; junction bases left unmatched: 1. The CDR3 DNA reads as TGCGCCAGCAGCTCGACTAGCGGGAGCTCCTACAATGAGCAGTTCTTC. Its protein product is CASSSTSGSSYNEQFF. The whole variable domain, remainder taken from reference TRBV5-1 and TRBJ2-1, is KAGVTQTPRYLIKTRGQQVTLSCSPISGHRSVSWYQQTPGQGLQFLFEYFSETQRNKGNFPGRFSGRQFSNSRSEMNVSTLELGDSALYLCASSSTSGSSYNEQFFGPGTRLTVL.

This clone was counted only a few times. The chain links TRBV2 to TRBJ2-3; maybe TRBD1 (6 bases). The CDR3 is 14 amino acids. Looked up from germline, CDR1 is SNHLY and CDR2 is FYNNEI. Trimming took 3 bases from V and 3 from J, leaving 10 bases between them. The CDR3 protein is CASSDRQGTDTQYF. CDR3 nucleotides: TGTGCCAGCAGTGACAGGCAGGGGACAGATACGCAGTATTTT.

CDR3 DNA: TGTGCCAGCAGCAATGGACTTTCGGGCACAGATACGCAGTATTTT. Its protein product is CASSNGLSGTDTQYF. V is TRBV5-4 and J is TRBJ2-3, with a possible D match to TRBD2 (5 bases). Germline CDR1 is SGHNT and CDR2 is YYREEE (reference sequence). CDR3 length equals 15 residues. V was shortened by 4 bases and J by 1 base, with 13 bases between the two germline ends.

This chain uses TRBV11-1 with TRBJ2-5, with 7 positions matching TRBD1. Trimming took 2 bases from V and 4 from J; bases not matched to a gene: 4. The V gene's germline CDR1 is SGHAT and CDR2 FQDESV (reference sequence). The CDR3 totals 14 residues. Here the CDR3 DNA reads TGTGCCAGCAGCTTATCAGGGGGTCCAGAGACCCAGTACTTC. As protein: CASSLSGGPETQYF.

V is TRBV7-8 and J is TRBJ2-5; the D is unclear. In germline, CDR1 is SGHVS, CDR2 FQNEAQ. V lost 5 bases and J 4 bases, leaving 8 bases between the germline ends. CDR3 length: 12 residues. The CDR3 DNA sequence: TGTGCCAGCAGCCGCTCGGGAGAGACCCAGTACTTC. Translation: CASSRSGETQYF.

The chain couples TRBV5-1 to TRBJ2-2; the D gene is possibly TRBD2 (6 bases). Trimming cost V 4 bases and J 5 bases, with 15 bases left between them. CDR1 is SGHRS and CDR2 is YFSETQ in the germline V gene. The CDR3 covers 15 residues. The CDR3 region is CASSREVVSTGELFF. The CDR3, as DNA: TGCGCCAGCAGCAGGGAGGTGGTTTCGACCGGGGAGCTGTTTTTT.

In this sample, this clone turned up a few times. CDR3 DNA sequence: TGCGCCAGCAGCTTGGGGCTAGCGGGGACCTACGAGCAGTACTTC. Residues: CASSLGLAGTYEQYF. The V and J genes are TRBV5-1 and TRBJ2-7; the match to TRBD2 covers 9 bases. There are 15 residues in the CDR3. Germline CDR1 is SGHRS and CDR2 is YFSETQ. J lost 2 bases, V lost 0 bases, and 3 bases had no gene match.

The V call is TRBV5-1, the J call TRBJ2-7; 7 positions agree with TRBD1. CDR1 SGHRS and CDR2 YFSETQ come from the germline V gene. The CDR3 totals 15 residues. The junction had 8 bases not matched to a gene; V was cut back by 2 bases and J by 3 bases. This CDR3 is CASSLTTGVNYEQYF. The DNA for the CDR3 is TGCGCCAGCAGCTTAACCACAGGGGTCAACTACGAGCAGTACTTC.

This rearrangement joins TRBV9 to TRBJ1-2; maybe TRBD1 (5 bases). The CDR3 runs 15 residues. Germline V gives CDR1 SGDLS, CDR2 YYNGEE. Trimming pared 2 bases from V and 3 bases from J, leaving 14 bases between. CDR3 sequence reads: CASSVGAVVYYGYTF. The CDR3 DNA reads as TGTGCCAGCAGCGTTGGGGCAGTCGTATACTATGGCTACACCTTC.

This clone was counted between two and nine times. CDR3 in DNA: TGTGCCAGCAGTGAACGGAGTTCGAACACCGGGGAGCTGTTTTTT. The encoded protein is CASSERSSNTGELFF. V gene TRBV2 combines with J gene TRBJ2-2; D ambiguous. The CDR3 is made up of 15 amino acids. The germline V gene has CDR1 SNHLY and CDR2 FYNNEI. The germline V and J ends were trimmed by 2 bases and 0 bases, with 7 bases remaining between them.